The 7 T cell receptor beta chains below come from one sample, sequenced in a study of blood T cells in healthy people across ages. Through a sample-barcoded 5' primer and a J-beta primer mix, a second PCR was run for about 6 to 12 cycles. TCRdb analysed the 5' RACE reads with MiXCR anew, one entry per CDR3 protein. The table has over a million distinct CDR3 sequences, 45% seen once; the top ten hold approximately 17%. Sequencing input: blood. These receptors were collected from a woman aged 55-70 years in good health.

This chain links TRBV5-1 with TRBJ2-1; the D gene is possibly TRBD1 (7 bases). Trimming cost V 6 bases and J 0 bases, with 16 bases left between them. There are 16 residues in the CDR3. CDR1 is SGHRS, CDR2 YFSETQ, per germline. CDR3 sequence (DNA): TGCGCCAGCAAAGGAGGGGGCACGAGCTCCTACAATGAGCAGTTCTTC. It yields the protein CASKGGGTSSYNEQFF.

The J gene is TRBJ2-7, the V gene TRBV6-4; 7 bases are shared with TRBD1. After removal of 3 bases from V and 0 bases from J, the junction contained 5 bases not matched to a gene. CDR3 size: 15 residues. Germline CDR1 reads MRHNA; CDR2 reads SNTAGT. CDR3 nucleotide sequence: TGTGCCAGCAGTGAAGAACAGGGGAGCTCCTACGAGCAGTACTTC. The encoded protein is CASSEEQGSSYEQYF.

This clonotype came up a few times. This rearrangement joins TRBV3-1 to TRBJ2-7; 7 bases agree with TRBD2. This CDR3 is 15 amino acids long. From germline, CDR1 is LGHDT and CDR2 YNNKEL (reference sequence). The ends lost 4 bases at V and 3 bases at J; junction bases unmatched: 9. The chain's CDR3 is CASSPRRGRFYEQYF. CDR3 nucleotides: TGTGCCAGCAGCCCGAGGCGCGGGAGATTCTACGAGCAGTACTTC.

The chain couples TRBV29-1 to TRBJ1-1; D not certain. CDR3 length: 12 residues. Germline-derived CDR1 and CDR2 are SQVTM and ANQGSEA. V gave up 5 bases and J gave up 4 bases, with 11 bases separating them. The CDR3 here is CSVIDGSTEAFF. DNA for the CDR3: TGCAGCGTTATCGACGGCTCCACTGAAGCTTTCTTT.

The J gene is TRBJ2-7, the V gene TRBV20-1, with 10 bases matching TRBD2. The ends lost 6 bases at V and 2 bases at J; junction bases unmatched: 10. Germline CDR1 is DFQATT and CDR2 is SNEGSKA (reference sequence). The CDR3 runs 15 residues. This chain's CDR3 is CSAGTGTSATYEQYF. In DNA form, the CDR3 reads TGCAGTGCGGGGACCGGGACTAGCGCTACCTACGAGCAGTACTTC.

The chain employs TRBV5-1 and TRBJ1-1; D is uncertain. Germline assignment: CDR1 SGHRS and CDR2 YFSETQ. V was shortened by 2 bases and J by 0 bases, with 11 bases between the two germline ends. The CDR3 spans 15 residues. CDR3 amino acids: CASSFGRDLNTEAFF. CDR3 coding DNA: TGCGCCAGCAGCTTTGGACGAGATCTGAACACTGAAGCTTTCTTT.

CDR3 protein: CASSSRDSDTYEQYF. For the CDR3, the DNA is TGTGCCAGCAGCTCCCGGGACAGCGATACCTACGAGCAGTACTTC. V gene TRBV11-3 combines with J gene TRBJ2-7; 7 bases fit TRBD1. CDR3 length equals 15 residues. From germline, CDR1 is SGHNT and CDR2 YENEEA. V trimming: 4 bases; J trimming: 2 bases; junction bases outside the gene matches: 8. The complete variable domain, with remaining parts taken from reference TRBV11-3 and TRBJ2-7, reads EAGVVQSPRYKIIEKKQPVAFWCNPISGHNTLYWYLQNLGQGPELLIRYENEEAVDDSQLPKDRFSAERLKGVDSTLKIQPAELGDSAVYLCASSSRDSDTYEQYFGPGTRLTVT.